These 28 T cell receptor beta chains share one sample of origin, sequenced in a study of T cell clonality in common variable immunodeficiency. TCRdb keeps only in-frame clones here, not all; method: immunoSEQ multiplex PCR. The sample is made up of 45,000 to 60,000 clones, none counted only once. The sequenced sample consisted of peripheral blood mononuclear cells. The source of these receptors is a person aged 18 to 75 in good health.

There are many counts of this clone. Read coverage stops 3 residues before the CDR3 terminus; the germline J gene supplies the remainder. This chain links TRBV2 with TRBJ1-2, with D tentatively TRBD1 (5 bases). The CDR3 covers 15 residues. The germline gives CDR1 SNHLY, CDR2 FYNNEI. V dropped 2 bases and J dropped 6 bases, with 16 bases sitting between them. The CDR3 bases that were read are TGTGCCAGCAGTGAAAATGAGGGGAGGGGCGATGGC. Translated: CASSENEGRGDG. The whole CDR3 is CASSENEGRGDGYTF.

This clone was observed at least ten times. The CDR3 is cut off 3 residues early in the read; its end comes from the germline J gene. This sequence joins TRBV5-1 and TRBJ1-4, with 7 bases fitting TRBD1. This CDR3 region has 15 residues. Germline assignment: CDR1 SGHRS and CDR2 YFSETQ. Germline trimming cut 1 base from V and 8 bases from J; bases unmatched to any gene: 8. The sequenced CDR3 bases are TGCGCCAGCAGCTTGAGACAGGGTAGTAGCGAAAAA. This translates into CASSLRQGSSEK. The whole CDR3 protein reads CASSLRQGSSEKLFF.

This clone occurred many times. The read terminates 3 residues ahead of where the CDR3 ends, so the germline J gene completes it. The rearrangement joins TRBV13 to TRBJ2-7; TRBD1 matches 7 bases. This CDR3 has 14 amino acids. Germline assignment: CDR1 PRHDT and CDR2 FYEKMQ (reference sequence). V gave up 4 bases and J gave up 2 bases; unmatched junction bases: 5. CDR3 region: CASSSITGAYEQYF. The CDR3 DNA, read in part, is TGTGCCAGCAGCTCCATCACAGGGGCCTACGAG.

This clone was seen repeatedly, ten times or more. The CDR3 goes on 3 residues after the read ends, and that part is filled in from the germline J gene. The chain is built from TRBV18 and TRBJ1-2; D might be TRBD1 (6 bases). CDR1 and CDR2 (germline): KGHSH, LQKENI. The CDR3 loop spans 14 amino acids. The CDR3 DNA, read in part, is TGTGCCAGCTCACCACCGGGGCAGGGGACCGGC. It codes for CASSPPGQGTG. The CDR3 as a whole reads CASSPPGQGTGYTF.

This clone was counted ten times or more. Read sequence stops 3 residues before the CDR3 end, and the germline J gene provides the missing end. The genes are TRBV20-1 and TRBJ2-5, with D possibly matching TRBD2 (6 bases). This CDR3 is built from 14 residues. Germline assignment: CDR1 DFQATT and CDR2 SNEGSKA (reference sequence). V lost 0 bases and J lost 7, with 15 bases in between. The CDR3 bases that were read are TGCAGTGCTAGAGATTGGGTCCGGAGGGCGACC. Translated, it gives CSARDWVRRAT. The full CDR3 protein reads CSARDWVRRATQYF.

This clone was counted many times. The read comes to an end 3 residues before the CDR3 does, leaving the germline J gene to fill in the end. V and J are TRBV20-1 and TRBJ1-6; 9 nucleotides match TRBD1. The CDR3 is 15 residues long. J was trimmed by 10 bases and V by 0 bases; bases with no gene match: 7. Looked up from germline, CDR1 is DFQATT and CDR2 is SNEGSKA (reference sequence). The CDR3 DNA, read in part, is TGCAGTGCTAGAGATTCGAGGACAGGGGAATCACCC. Translation gives CSARDSRTGESP. Given in full, the CDR3 is CSARDSRTGESPLHF.

This clone showed up just a few times. The CDR3 extends 3 residues past the end of the read, so its final part is completed from the germline J gene. This sequence joins TRBV7-9 and TRBJ1-2, with D tentatively TRBD1 (5 bases). Germline V gives CDR1 SEHNR, CDR2 FQNEAQ (reference sequence). The CDR3 extends over 13 amino acids. CDR3 sequence: CASSFRVKGGYTF. The DNA read from the CDR3 is TGTGCCAGCAGCTTCAGGGTAAAAGGGGGC.

This clone came up many times. From the germline J gene comes the end of the CDR3, since the read stops 3 residues before it. V usage is TRBV6-1 and J usage is TRBJ2-3; D may be TRBD1 (6 bases). Trimming cost V 0 bases and J 2 bases, with 15 bases left between them. CDR1 is MNHNS, CDR2 SASEGT, per germline. This CDR3 has 17 amino acids. The CDR3 loop reads CASSEAGWQGITDTQYF. The sequenced part of the CDR3 DNA is TGTGCCAGCAGTGAAGCGGGTTGGCAGGGGATCACAGATACG.

This clone was detected only a few times. Read data end 3 residues before the CDR3 end; the end is taken from the germline J gene. The chain employs TRBV30 and TRBJ1-2; possibly TRBD1 for D (5 bases). The CDR3 loop spans 16 amino acids. CDR1 is GTSNPN, CDR2 SVGIG, per germline (reference sequence). This CDR3 reads CAWSTGLAPSTDTYTF. CDR3 bases read: TGTGCCTGGAGTACGGGACTAGCGCCTAGCACAGATACC.

At least ten counts were recorded for this clone. The missing CDR3 end, 3 residues past where the read stops, is filled in from the germline J gene. The chain carries TRBV19 and TRBJ1-1; 10 nucleotides agree with TRBD1. The CDR3 consists of 16 residues. V dropped 5 bases and J dropped 4; count of bases not matched to a gene: 10. Looked up from germline, CDR1 is LNHDA and CDR2 is SQIVND (reference sequence). The sequenced part of the CDR3 DNA is TGTGCCAGTAGTTCTCGACAGGGGGCGATGGGCACTGAA. It yields the protein CASSSRQGAMGTE. The full CDR3 is CASSSRQGAMGTEAFF. The full variable domain, rest sourced from reference TRBV19 and TRBJ1-1, is DGGITQSPKYLFRKEGQNVTLSCEQNLNHDAMYWYRQDPGQGLRLIYYSQIVNDFQKGDIAEGYSVSREKKESFPLTVTSAQKNPTAFYLCASSSRQGAMGTEAFFGQGTRLTVV.

This clone was counted between two and nine times. Sequencing ends 3 residues short of the CDR3 end; the germline J gene provides the rest. The chain carries TRBV30 and TRBJ1-2, with TRBD1 identical over 9 bases. This CDR3 is 13 amino acids long. Germline V CDR1 and CDR2: GTSNPN, SVGIG (reference sequence). The CDR3 region is CACTRDRVYDYTF. The sequenced part of the CDR3 DNA is TGTGCCTGCACCCGGGACAGGGTTTACGAC. The full variable domain, its missing parts supplied by reference TRBV30 and TRBJ1-2, is SQTIHQWPATLVQPVGSPLSLECTVEGTSNPNLYWYRQAAGRGLQLLFYSVGIGQISSEVPQNLSASRPQDRQFILSSKKLLLSDSGFYLCACTRDRVYDYTFGSGTRLTVV.

This clone was recorded at least ten times. The read terminates 3 residues ahead of where the CDR3 ends, so the germline J gene completes it. The gene calls are TRBV5-1 and TRBJ1-1, with TRBD1 matching over 7 bases. Unmatched junction bases numbered 11, after V lost 5 bases and J lost 4 bases. Germline CDR1 is SGHRS and CDR2 is YFSETQ. The CDR3 has 15 amino acids. Incomplete CDR3 DNA: TGCGCCAGCAGTCATCAAACAGGGGTAGGCACTGAA. Protein: CASSHQTGVGTE. In full, the CDR3 reads CASSHQTGVGTEAFF.

Remarks on this clone: The CDR3 extends 3 residues past the end of the read, so its final part is completed from the germline J gene. The chain is built from TRBV6-2 or TRBV6-3 and TRBJ1-1, with no clear D. The CDR3 is 17 amino acids. Germline CDR1 is MNHEY and CDR2 is SVGEGT. CDR3 region: CASSYPGLALGVNEAFF. Partial CDR3 DNA: TGTGCCAGCAGTTATCCGGGGTTAGCTTTGGGTGTGAATGAG.

As to this clone: The CDR3 extends 3 residues past the end of the read, so its final part is completed from the germline J gene. The gene calls are TRBV7-8 and TRBJ2-1; a possible D gene is TRBD2 (5 bases). Trimming cost V 5 bases and J 4 bases, with 21 bases left between them. CDR3 length equals 17 residues. Germline V gene data show CDR1 as SGHVS and CDR2 as FQNEAQ. The CDR3 spells CASSPVSAAEYYNEQFF. Partial CDR3 DNA: TGTGCCAGCAGCCCAGTTAGCGCCGCCGAATATTACAATGAG. Drawing the rest from reference TRBV7-8 and TRBJ2-1, the complete variable domain is GAGVSQSPRYKVAKRGQDVALRCDPISGHVSLFWYQQALGQGPEFLTYFQNEAQLDKSGLPSDRFFAERPEGSVSTLKIQRTQQEDSAVYLCASSPVSAAEYYNEQFFGPGTRLTVL.

This clone was counted only a few times. Sequencing ends 3 residues short of the CDR3 end; the germline J gene provides the rest. The V gene is TRBV2, the J gene TRBJ2-3, with D unresolved. The CDR3 loop spans 13 amino acids. The germline V gene encodes CDR1 SNHLY and CDR2 FYNNEI. CDR3 protein: CASTVALQETQYF. The DNA read from the CDR3 is TGTGCCAGCACAGTAGCCCTCCAAGAGACG.

This clone was found many times. The read halts 3 residues ahead of the CDR3 end, with the missing end drawn from the germline J gene. The rearrangement links TRBV7-9 to TRBJ2-5, with D possibly TRBD1 on 5 matching bases. The CDR3 extends over 14 amino acids. CDR1 and CDR2 from the germline V gene are SEHNR and FQNEAQ (reference sequence). V lost 5 bases, J lost 7 bases, and 17 bases lay in between. The CDR3 region is CASSPSPVGVTQYF. The sequenced CDR3 bases are TGTGCCAGCAGCCCATCACCTGTAGGGGTGACC.

The table lists this clone with many counts. The CDR3 is cut off 3 residues early in the read; its end comes from the germline J gene. The genes are TRBV20-1 and TRBJ1-6, with 10 bases lining up with TRBD1. Trimming cost V 5 bases and J 12 bases; bases outside gene matches: 10. The V gene's germline CDR1 is DFQATT and CDR2 SNEGSKA (reference sequence). The CDR3 is 14 residues long. The CDR3 here is CSAGGQGMGVPLHF. The part of the CDR3 DNA that was read is TGCAGTGCTGGGGGACAGGGGATGGGAGTACCC.

Ten or more counts support this clone. The CDR3 end lies 3 residues beyond the end of the read and is filled in from the germline J gene. This sequence joins TRBV6-1 and TRBJ2-1; weak D call: TRBD2 (5 bases). Trimming took off 4 bases at V and 5 bases at J, with 18 bases between the two ends. The CDR3 extends over 16 amino acids. The germline V gene encodes CDR1 MNHNS and CDR2 SASEGT. CDR3 DNA (partial): TGTGCCAGCAGTGCCGCGAAAAAGCGGTGGGACAATGAG. Translation: CASSAAKKRWDNE. The whole CDR3 is CASSAAKKRWDNEQFF.

This clone was observed a few times. With the read ending 3 residues before the CDR3 end, the germline J gene is used to fill in that end. The chain joins TRBV30 to TRBJ1-2; D might be TRBD1 (5 bases). Looked up from germline, CDR1 is GTSNPN and CDR2 is SVGIG (reference sequence). This CDR3 region has 15 residues. The CDR3 reads CAWSGGRGSSYDYTF. The sequenced part of the CDR3 DNA is TGTGCCTGGAGTGGGGGTAGGGGTAGCTCCTACGAC.

This clone was observed a few times. The read finishes 3 residues shy of the CDR3 end, and the germline J gene is used to complete it. V and J are TRBV5-6 and TRBJ1-6; D gene uncertain. This CDR3 is built from 14 residues. The germline V gene has CDR1 SGHDT and CDR2 YYEEEE. V lost 0 bases and J 9 bases, leaving 10 bases between the germline ends. The sequenced CDR3 bases are TGTGCCAGCAGCTTGGAAATAGGGCGTTCACCC. Translating it yields CASSLEIGRSP. The CDR3 as a whole reads CASSLEIGRSPLHF.

This clone was recorded at least ten times. CDR3 region: CASSLGGGGPQHF. CDR3 DNA, as far as it was read: TGTGCCAGCAGCCTGGGAGGGGGTGGGCCC. J is TRBJ1-5 and V is TRBV7-6, with D possibly being TRBD1 (6 bases). The observed sequence ends 3 residues before the CDR3 terminus, with the missing tail filled in from the germline J gene. Germline V gene sequence: CDR1 SGHVS, CDR2 FNYEAQ. The CDR3 totals 13 residues. V lost 5 bases to trimming and J lost 9 bases, with 14 bases between them.

This clone occurred many times. The CDR3 DNA, read in part, is TGTGCCAGCAGTGACTTTAGCGGTAATTCACCC. Translation gives CASSDFSGNSP. The entire CDR3 protein reads CASSDFSGNSPLHF. The V gene is TRBV6-4, the J gene TRBJ1-6; D call uncertain. Read sequence stops 3 residues before the CDR3 end, and the germline J gene provides the missing end. The CDR3 is made up of 14 amino acids. The germline V gene has CDR1 MRHNA and CDR2 SNTAGT. The V end lost 1 base, the J end lost 6 bases, and 7 bases lay between the germline ends.

This clone was recorded at least ten times. Read sequence stops 3 residues before the CDR3 end, and the germline J gene provides the missing end. The chain is built from TRBV2 and TRBJ2-3; TRBD2 agrees at 10 bases. There are 16 residues in the CDR3. CDR1 is SNHLY, CDR2 FYNNEI, per germline. Trimming removed 0 bases from V and 4 bases from J; junction bases left unmatched: 4. The CDR3 here is CASSEALLAGADTQYF. The part of the CDR3 DNA that was read is TGTGCCAGCAGTGAAGCGCTCCTAGCGGGGGCAGATACG.

This clone was recorded at least ten times. This CDR3 is also generated by other DNA sequences in the sample. The CDR3 DNA, read in part, is TGTGCCAGCTCACCCGGGACTGACTATGGC. This sequence encodes CASSPGTDYG. In full, the CDR3 reads CASSPGTDYGYTF. The rearrangement links TRBV18 to TRBJ1-2; the D gene is possibly TRBD1 (5 bases). The sequenced fragment ends 3 residues before the CDR3 boundary, so the rest is inferred from the germline J gene. Per germline, CDR1 KGHSH and CDR2 LQKENI. There are 13 residues in the CDR3. V lost 3 bases, J lost 3 bases, and 8 bases lay in between.

This clone came up many times. The CDR3 end is not reached by the read, which stops 3 residues before it; the germline J gene fills it in. The chain joins TRBV11-3 to TRBJ2-7, with D possibly being TRBD1 (5 bases). The germline V gene encodes CDR1 SGHNT and CDR2 YENEEA. CDR3 length equals 12 residues. V shed 5 bases and J shed 3 bases, with 8 bases lying between them. CDR3 DNA (partial): TGTGCCAGCAGCAAAAGGGGCTACGAG. It is translated as CASSKRGYE. The complete CDR3 protein is CASSKRGYEQYF.

This clone has ten or more counts. The CDR3 goes on 3 residues after the read ends, and that part is filled in from the germline J gene. The chain employs TRBV5-1 and TRBJ2-3; D gene uncertain. Germline V gene sequence: CDR1 SGHRS, CDR2 YFSETQ. There are 14 residues in the CDR3. V gave up 3 bases and J gave up 5 bases, with 13 bases separating them. The sequenced CDR3 bases are TGCGCCAGCAGCTATCGCTACTCTGGAGATACG. Its protein is CASSYRYSGDT. The CDR3, in full, reads CASSYRYSGDTQYF.

Note on this clone: Read sequence stops 3 residues before the CDR3 end, and the germline J gene provides the missing end. The chain joins TRBV5-6 to TRBJ2-3, with 11 bases aligning to TRBD2. The CDR3 contains 14 residues. The germline gives CDR1 SGHDT, CDR2 YYEEEE. CDR3 amino acids: CASSKGSGGETQYF. CDR3 DNA (partial): TGTGCCAGCAGCAAAGGTAGCGGGGGGGAGACG.

For this clone: Compared with germline, one end of the junction differs, possibly owing to a read error. The sequence runs out 3 residues before the end of the CDR3; the remainder is reconstructed from the germline J gene. Other DNA sequences in the same sample also yield this CDR3. The chain has TRBV18 and TRBJ1-3, with D tentatively TRBD1 (6 bases). CDR3 size: 17 residues. Looked up from germline, CDR1 is KGHSH and CDR2 is LQKENI. CDR3 amino acids: CASSRELTGNSGNTIYF. CDR3 DNA (partial): TGTGCCAGCTCACGAGAGCTTACAGGGAACTCTGGAAACACG.